Shown below are 26 T cell receptor beta chains from a single sample sequenced in a study of blood T cell repertoires in COVID-19 (TCRdb year 2020). Library preparation employed the immunoSEQ multiplex PCR assay. The table was pulled from immuneACCESS by TCRdb, which kept in-frame rearrangements only. Such tables lose some clones; where checked, under half of the loss comes from unresolved V genes, and the rest has no known cause. The table for this sample lists over 7,500 clones; roughly 81% of them were counted only once. The top ten constitute under 25% of the sample. Specimen: peripheral blood. These receptor sequences come from a man in his sixties with active COVID-19.

The V call is TRBV5-1, the J call TRBJ2-5, with D perhaps matching TRBD1 (6 bases). Germline CDR1 reads SGHRS; CDR2 reads YFSETQ. V was cut by 2 bases and J by 5 bases, with 13 bases left in between. The CDR3 totals 14 residues. The CDR3 DNA follows: TGCGCCAGCAGCTTTGTGGGGGCCGAGGAGACCCAGTACTTC. It yields the protein CASSFVGAEETQYF.

J is TRBJ2-2 and V is TRBV7-3; 9 bases align to TRBD1. CDR1 is SGHTA, CDR2 FQGTGA, per germline. V lost 2 bases to trimming and J lost 1 base; unmatched junction nucleotides: 5. The CDR3 length is 17 residues. The CDR3 coding sequence is TGTGCCAGCAGCTTACCTCGGGACAGGGAGAACACCGGGGAGCTGTTTTTT. Protein: CASSLPRDRENTGELFF.

The chain joins TRBV19 to TRBJ2-1; weak D call: TRBD2 (5 bases). V lost 10 bases, J lost 6 bases, and 16 bases lay in between. This CDR3 spans 13 amino acids. Germline CDR1 reads LNHDA; CDR2 reads SQIVND (reference sequence). This chain's CDR3 is CATCGLGCNEQFF. The CDR3 coding sequence is TGTGCCACCTGTGGACTGGGTTGCAATGAGCAGTTCTTC.

V gene TRBV30 combines with J gene TRBJ1-6; D unclear. Germline V gene data show CDR1 as GTSNPN and CDR2 as SVGIG (reference sequence). The CDR3 consists of 12 residues. V lost 3 bases to trimming and J lost 14 bases, with 14 bases between them. In nucleotides, the CDR3 is TGTGCCTGGAGGGCCGCGGGGATCTCCCTCCACTTT. The encoded protein is CAWRAAGISLHF.

J is TRBJ2-3 and V is TRBV2; 8 bases line up with TRBD1. Germline values: CDR1 SNHLY, CDR2 FYNNEI. The CDR3 is 18 amino acids. The V and J ends lost 7 bases and 6 bases, in that order; junction bases with no gene match: 21. CDR3 in amino acids: CASTRGAGQGIVGDTQYF. CDR3 sequence (DNA): TGTGCCAGCACCCGAGGGGCCGGACAGGGTATTGTTGGGGATACGCAGTATTTT.

V usage is TRBV11-3 and J usage is TRBJ2-2, with D perhaps TRBD1 (6 bases). The CDR3 runs 16 residues. Germline loops: CDR1 SGHNT, CDR2 YENEEA. Between the trimmed V and J ends, which lost 5 bases and 4 bases, there was a span of 17 bases. The CDR3 loop reads CASSQMPQGFTGELFF. CDR3 in DNA: TGTGCCAGCAGCCAGATGCCCCAGGGGTTCACCGGGGAGCTGTTTTTT.

DNA of the CDR3: TGTGCCAGCAGCCAAGATCCGCCTATCCGGGACTCTGGGGCCAACGTCCTGACTTTC. Encoded protein: CASSQDPPIRDSGANVLTF. The chain employs TRBV4-2 and TRBJ2-6; D is perhaps TRBD2 (5 bases). CDR1 and CDR2 from the germline V gene are LGHNA and YNFKEQ. This CDR3 comprises 19 residues. Trimming left V 0 bases short and J 0 bases short, with 15 bases between.

The chain couples TRBV19 to TRBJ1-1; TRBD1 is a possible D gene (6 bases). The CDR3 is 17 residues long. V was cut by 5 bases and J by 6 bases, with 25 bases left in between. The V gene's germline CDR1 is LNHDA and CDR2 SQIVND (reference sequence). CDR3 in amino acids: CASSPPTGGAQNSEAFF. CDR3 bases: TGTGCCAGTAGTCCCCCGACGGGGGGGGCGCAAAATTCTGAAGCTTTCTTT.

The V call is TRBV28, the J call TRBJ1-2, with D possibly TRBD1 on 5 matching bases. This CDR3 spans 12 amino acids. Deletions cut 3 bases from V and 12 bases from J, with 14 bases between. Germline V gives CDR1 MDHEN, CDR2 SYDVKM. CDR3 in amino acids: CASSLTARENTF. The CDR3 DNA reads TGTGCCAGCAGTTTGACAGCCAGGGAAAACACCTTC.

This clone was seen a single time. This chain links TRBV9 with TRBJ2-2; TRBD1 might be the D (7 bases). The CDR3 sequence is 19 residues long. V shed 0 bases and J shed 6 bases, with 24 bases lying between them. Germline V gives CDR1 SGDLS, CDR2 YYNGEE. The CDR3 DNA is TGTGCCAGCAGCGTAGTCGGAGGCAGGGGGGCCGCAAGGGCCGGGGAGCTGTTTTTT. Translated, it gives CASSVVGGRGAARAGELFF.

This rearrangement joins TRBV19 to TRBJ1-2; 7 nucleotides match TRBD1. Looked up from germline, CDR1 is LNHDA and CDR2 is SQIVND (reference sequence). V was clipped by 5 bases and J by 3 bases; unmatched bases: 3. CDR3 length: 13 residues. The CDR3 sequence: CASSLGQYYGYTF. The CDR3 bases are TGTGCCAGTAGTTTGGGACAGTACTATGGCTACACCTTC. Full variable domain (rest looked up from reference TRBV19 and TRBJ1-2): DGGITQSPKYLFRKEGQNVTLSCEQNLNHDAMYWYRQDPGQGLRLIYYSQIVNDFQKGDIAEGYSVSREKKESFPLTVTSAQKNPTAFYLCASSLGQYYGYTFGSGTRLTVV.

This clone was seen only once. V and J are TRBV19 and TRBJ2-7; D not certain. Germline assignment: CDR1 LNHDA and CDR2 SQIVND (reference sequence). The CDR3 sequence is 14 residues long. Trimming left V 6 bases short and J 0 bases short, with 12 bases between. CDR3: CASRRRSSSYEQYF. The CDR3 nucleotides read TGTGCCAGTAGGCGGCGTTCCTCCTCCTACGAGCAGTACTTC.

This sequence joins TRBV6-5 and TRBJ1-2, with D tentatively TRBD1 (5 bases). V lost 2 bases and J 8 bases, leaving 15 bases between the germline ends. Germline V CDR1 and CDR2: MNHEY, SVGAGI. CDR3 length equals 14 residues. The DNA of the CDR3 is TGTGCCAGCAGTTACCGAGTGCAGGGCGACGGCTACACCTTC. This codes for CASSYRVQGDGYTF.

This sequence joins TRBV28 and TRBJ2-7; maybe TRBD1 (6 bases). Between the trimmed V and J ends, which lost 5 bases and 6 bases, there was a span of 11 bases. The length of the CDR3 is 12 residues. The germline gives CDR1 MDHEN, CDR2 SYDVKM. CDR3 nucleotide sequence: TGTGCCAGCAGTGCTTGGACAGTCGAGCAGTACTTC. Translating gives CASSAWTVEQYF.

The chain couples TRBV3-1 (or the pseudogene TRBV3-2) to TRBJ2-1; 13 positions agree with TRBD2. V lost 4 bases, J lost 0 bases, and 6 bases stayed unmatched. The CDR3 is made up of 18 amino acids. Germline V gene lookup returns CDR1 LGHDT and CDR2 YNNKEL (reference sequence). The CDR3 DNA reads TGTGCCAGCAGCCGACTAGCGGGAGGTCCGAGCTCCTACAATGAGCAGTTCTTC. It encodes CASSRLAGGPSSYNEQFF.

V usage is TRBV19 and J usage is TRBJ2-3, with TRBD1 as a possible D gene (6 bases). The CDR3 spans 12 residues. Trimming removed 2 bases at V and 6 bases at J, with 6 bases between. Germline CDR1 reads LNHDA; CDR2 reads SQIVND (reference sequence). CDR3 region: CASSIQGDTQYF. The DNA of the CDR3 is TGTGCCAGTAGTATACAGGGGGATACGCAGTATTTT.

The genes are TRBV6-5 and TRBJ2-1; 14 nucleotides agree with TRBD2. Germline-derived CDR1 and CDR2 are MNHEY and SVGAGI. With V trimmed by 6 bases and J by 7 bases, 5 bases remained unmatched. This CDR3 comprises 15 residues. The CDR3 DNA sequence: TGTGCCAGCAGGGGACTAGCGGGAGTAGGAAATGAGCAGTTCTTC. This encodes CASRGLAGVGNEQFF.

This clone was seen only a few times. V and J are TRBV6-2 or TRBV6-3 and TRBJ2-2; D gene uncertain. V shed 5 bases and J shed 0 bases, with 13 bases lying between them. Germline values: CDR1 MNHEY, CDR2 SVGEGT. The CDR3 has 16 residues. DNA for the CDR3: TGTGCCAGCAGTCCCCTGTCCAGCGCGAACACCGGGGAGCTGTTTTTT. Its protein product is CASSPLSSANTGELFF.

The chain is built from TRBV2 and TRBJ1-5, with a possible D match to TRBD1 (5 bases). Trimming cost V 8 bases and J 7 bases, with 9 bases left between them. Germline assignment: CDR1 SNHLY and CDR2 FYNNEI. This CDR3 has 11 residues. For the CDR3, the DNA is TGTGCCAGCGGGGGGGAACAGCCCCAGCATTTT. It encodes CASGGEQPQHF.

This clone was detected only once. The rearrangement links TRBV29-1 to TRBJ2-5, with TRBD1 matching 9 bases. V was clipped by 6 bases and J by 5 bases; unmatched bases: 7. The CDR3 is made up of 13 amino acids. Germline V gives CDR1 SQVTM, CDR2 ANQGSEA. CDR3 in DNA: TGCAGCGTCCGACAGGGGGGAGTTGAGACCCAGTACTTC. It is translated as CSVRQGGVETQYF.

The J gene is TRBJ1-2, the V gene TRBV7-2; D unresolved. Germline-derived CDR1 and CDR2 are SGHTA and FQGNSA. The V gene lost 4 bases and the J gene lost 7 bases, with 13 bases spanning the gap. CDR3 length: 13 residues. This CDR3 reads CASSWQWAGGYTF. The CDR3 DNA reads TGTGCCAGCAGCTGGCAATGGGCGGGTGGCTACACCTTC.

This rearrangement joins TRBV27 to TRBJ2-1; 9 bases are shared with TRBD1. J was trimmed by 6 bases and V by 5 bases; bases with no gene match: 8. Per germline, CDR1 MNHEY and CDR2 SMNVEV (reference sequence). This CDR3 has 15 residues. The CDR3 coding sequence is TGTGCCAGCAGTACACCGGGACAGGGTAGCAATGAGCAGTTCTTC. It specifies CASSTPGQGSNEQFF.

In its sample, this clone was seen once. The V and J genes are TRBV4-3 and TRBJ2-3; D gene uncertain. The CDR3 spans 16 residues. Trimming pared 0 bases from V and 6 bases from J, leaving 16 bases between. CDR1 is LGHNA and CDR2 is YSLEER in the germline V gene. CDR3: CASSQDVTLPPDTQYF. CDR3 nucleotides: TGCGCCAGCAGCCAAGATGTTACCCTACCCCCGGATACGCAGTATTTT.

Of note for this clone: The same CDR3 can be traced to other DNA sequences in this sample. The chain employs TRBV7-8 and TRBJ2-5, with 11 bases lining up with TRBD2. The V gene end was trimmed by 1 base and the J gene end by 2 bases; junction bases not matched to a gene: 0. Germline loops: CDR1 SGHVS, CDR2 FQNEAQ. The CDR3 consists of 15 residues. CDR3 coding DNA: TGTGCCAGCAGCTTAGGACTAGCGGGGCAAGAGACCCAGTACTTC. This codes for CASSLGLAGQETQYF.

The CDR3 DNA sequence: TGTGCCAGCAGTTACTTGGGACTAGCGGGAGGTCTCCGCAGCACAGATACGCAGTATTTT. Protein sequence: CASSYLGLAGGLRSTDTQYF. The rearrangement links TRBV6-2 or TRBV6-3 to TRBJ2-3; 15 nucleotides line up with TRBD2. The germline CDR1 and CDR2 sequences are MNHEY and SVGEGT. The length of the CDR3 is 20 residues. J lost 0 bases, V lost 1 base, and 8 bases had no gene match.

The chain is built from TRBV7-2 and TRBJ2-5; D may be TRBD2 (6 bases). The V end lost 2 bases, the J end lost 3 bases, and 16 bases lay between the germline ends. The germline V gene has CDR1 SGHTA and CDR2 FQGNSA. The CDR3 consists of 16 residues. Here the CDR3 DNA reads TGTGCCAGCAGCTTATCTCTTTTGGAGGGGAAAGAGACCCAGTACTTC. It specifies CASSLSLLEGKETQYF.